What follows are 20 T cell receptor beta chains derived from one specimen sequenced in a study. A single record per CDR3 protein comes from TCRdb applying MiXCR to the reads. The table shows 1,700 or so distinct CDR3 sequences, with around 8% occurring only once. Sequencing was done on a sample of CD4+ T cells from peripheral blood. These receptor sequences come from a human donor with rheumatoid arthritis.

By frequency in the sample, this clonotype is medium-sized. V gene TRBV19 combines with J gene TRBJ2-1; D unclear. The CDR3 contains 13 residues. CDR1 and CDR2 from the germline V gene are LNHDA and SQIVND (reference sequence). V was cut by 3 bases and J by 5 bases, with 8 bases left in between. CDR3 nucleotide sequence: TGTGCCAGTAGTATCGGCCAGAACAATGAGCAGTTCTTC. It specifies CASSIGQNNEQFF. Supplemented by reference TRBV19 and TRBJ2-1, the full variable domain reads DGGITQSPKYLFRKEGQNVTLSCEQNLNHDAMYWYRQDPGQGLRLIYYSQIVNDFQKGDIAEGYSVSREKKESFPLTVTSAQKNPTAFYLCASSIGQNNEQFFGPGTRLTVL.

By share, this clonotype ranks as medium-sized. This sequence joins TRBV7-2 and TRBJ1-6, with TRBD1 as a possible D gene (6 bases). CDR1 and CDR2 (germline): SGHTA, FQGNSA. Trimming shortened V by 5 bases and J by 10 bases, and 21 bases separated the two germline ends. The CDR3 is made up of 16 amino acids. This chain's CDR3 is CASSDQNRALGSPLHF. CDR3 nucleotide sequence: TGTGCCAGCAGCGACCAAAACAGGGCCTTAGGATCACCCCTCCACTTT.

In its sample, this clonotype is medium-sized. The chain uses TRBV6-1 and TRBJ2-2; D not resolved. Per germline, CDR1 MNHNS and CDR2 SASEGT. The CDR3 loop spans 15 amino acids. Trimming took 0 bases from V and 1 from J, leaving 6 bases between them. CDR3 sequence reads: CASSEAVRNTGELFF. Here the CDR3 DNA reads TGTGCCAGCAGTGAAGCGGTGAGGAACACCGGGGAGCTGTTTTTT.

The rearrangement links TRBV5-4 to TRBJ2-1, with TRBD1 identical over 8 bases. Germline values: CDR1 SGHNT, CDR2 YYREEE (reference sequence). The CDR3 loop spans 16 amino acids. Losses at the gene ends were 4 bases for V and 3 bases for J; bases not matched to a gene: 9. The CDR3 region has the DNA TGTGCCAGCAGCCCAACAGGGGGAAACTACTACAATGAGCAGTTCTTC. Its translation: CASSPTGGNYYNEQFF.

This clonotype is medium-sized in the sample. The CDR3, as DNA: TGTGCCAGCAGTTACGAGTATAGCAATCAGCCCCAGCATTTT. It specifies CASSYEYSNQPQHF. The genes are TRBV6-6 and TRBJ1-5; no definite D call. V was cut by 2 bases and J by 0 bases, with 5 bases left in between. Germline V gives CDR1 MNHNY, CDR2 SVGAGI (reference sequence). CDR3 length: 14 residues.

In this sample, this clonotype is large. V and J are TRBV7-2 and TRBJ2-3; no clear D. Trimming took off 5 bases at V and 2 bases at J, with 5 bases between the two ends. Germline values: CDR1 SGHTA, CDR2 FQGNSA. This CDR3 contains 12 residues. The CDR3 DNA reads as TGTGCCAGCAGCCCGGACACAGATACGCAGTATTTT. Translated, it gives CASSPDTDTQYF.

By proportion, this clonotype is medium-sized (0.01 to 0.1%). The genes are TRBV20-1 and TRBJ1-3, with D unresolved. The V gene lost 3 bases and the J gene lost 0 bases, with 9 bases spanning the gap. This CDR3 region has 14 residues. In germline, CDR1 is DFQATT, CDR2 SNEGSKA (reference sequence). The CDR3 bases are TGCAGTGCTAGCCCCGGGAGCTCTGGAAACACCATATATTTT. This gives the protein CSASPGSSGNTIYF.

This clonotype is classed as medium-sized. The rearrangement links TRBV18 to TRBJ2-7; tentative D call: TRBD1 (5 bases). V shed 3 bases and J shed 13 bases, with 19 bases lying between them. Germline CDR1 reads KGHSH; CDR2 reads LQKENI. There are 13 residues in the CDR3. CDR3 region: CASSPKGSGDLYF. CDR3 bases: TGTGCCAGCTCACCTAAGGGGTCAGGCGATCTTTACTTC.

This chain links TRBV12-3 or TRBV12-4 with TRBJ2-1; the match to TRBD2 covers 11 bases. This CDR3 contains 17 residues. V gave up 6 bases and J gave up 12 bases; unmatched junction bases: 19. CDR3 loop: CASRGLPETSGTGGQFF. CDR3 sequence (DNA): TGTGCCAGCAGAGGACTTCCGGAGACTAGCGGGACCGGTGGGCAGTTCTTC.

This clonotype is medium-sized by share. V is TRBV28 and J is TRBJ2-5; 12 bases map to TRBD2. CDR1 MDHEN and CDR2 SYDVKM come from the germline V gene. The CDR3 has 15 amino acids. Trimming removed 2 bases from V and 9 bases from J; junction bases left unmatched: 7. The CDR3 sequence is CASSLASGRGSPQYF. In nucleotides, the CDR3 is TGTGCCAGCAGTTTAGCTAGCGGGAGGGGGTCGCCCCAGTACTTC.

This clonotype is medium-sized within its sample. V is TRBV28 and J is TRBJ1-2, with no clear D. V was shortened by 4 bases and J by 8 bases, with 11 bases between the two germline ends. The CDR3 is 12 amino acids. CDR1 is MDHEN, CDR2 SYDVKM, per germline. As DNA, the CDR3 is TGTGCCAGCAGTTCAATGGACGAGGGCTACACCTTC. It encodes CASSSMDEGYTF.

This clonotype is deemed medium-sized. This chain's CDR3 is CASSQSPGDTQYF. CDR3 DNA: TGCGCCAGCAGCCAAAGTCCCGGAGATACGCAGTATTTT. This chain uses TRBV4-1 with TRBJ2-3; no firm D call. This CDR3 contains 13 residues. The V and J ends lost 2 bases and 5 bases respectively, with 8 bases between them. CDR1 is MGHRA, CDR2 YSYEKL, per germline.

By share, this clonotype counts as medium-sized. V gene TRBV7-2 combines with J gene TRBJ2-7; no definite D call. This CDR3 spans 15 amino acids. The V and J ends lost 1 base and 2 bases respectively, with 12 bases between them. The germline CDR1 and CDR2 sequences are SGHTA and FQGNSA. The DNA of the CDR3 is TGTGCCAGCAGCTTAGGGGCAGATGGGGCCTACGAGCAGTACTTC. Translated, it gives CASSLGADGAYEQYF.

Notes on this clonotype: This may stem from a read error, because a much larger clone lies one nucleotide away. The chain combines TRBV5-4 with TRBJ2-3; 9 bases fit TRBD2. Per germline, CDR1 SGHNT and CDR2 YYREEE (reference sequence). This CDR3 region has 17 residues. CDR3 sequence reads: CTSSLEELAGLGDTQYF. DNA of the CDR3: TGTACCAGCAGCTTGGAGGAACTAGCGGGTTTAGGAGATACGCAGTATTTT.

By share, this clonotype counts as medium-sized. This sequence joins TRBV4-2 and TRBJ1-4; D unclear. The germline V gene has CDR1 LGHNA and CDR2 YNFKEQ. This CDR3 is 14 amino acids long. V dropped 1 base and J dropped 0 bases, with 3 bases sitting between them. The CDR3 here is CASSQGATNEKLFF. DNA for the CDR3: TGTGCCAGCAGCCAAGGGGCAACTAATGAAAAACTGTTTTTT.

By its share, this clonotype is medium-sized. The genes are TRBV19 and TRBJ2-5; 9 nucleotides agree with TRBD1. This CDR3 region has 15 residues. Germline values: CDR1 LNHDA, CDR2 SQIVND (reference sequence). The junction had 7 bases not matched to a gene; V was cut back by 3 bases and J by 5 bases. The CDR3 DNA reads as TGTGCCAGTAGTATTTCCGGGACAGGGAGGGAGACCCAGTACTTC. Protein: CASSISGTGRETQYF.

This clonotype rates as medium-sized. V is TRBV4-1 and J is TRBJ2-5, with D unresolved. The V gene lost 0 bases and the J gene lost 5 bases, with 10 bases spanning the gap. The CDR3 loop spans 14 amino acids. Germline CDR1 and CDR2: MGHRA and YSYEKL. CDR3 DNA sequence: TGCGCCAGCAGCCAAGATTTGGGATGGGAGACCCAGTACTTC. Amino acids: CASSQDLGWETQYF.

By sample fraction, this clonotype is medium-sized. V is TRBV19 and J is TRBJ1-5; D unclear. The V end lost 7 bases, the J end lost 2 bases, and 12 bases lay between the germline ends. Germline V gene lookup returns CDR1 LNHDA and CDR2 SQIVND (reference sequence). This CDR3 is 14 amino acids long. CDR3 protein: CASTPPGGNQPQHF. CDR3 DNA sequence: TGTGCCAGTACCCCTCCGGGAGGCAATCAGCCCCAGCATTTT.

This clonotype is medium-sized within its sample. The J gene is TRBJ1-1, the V gene TRBV6-1, with D maybe TRBD1 (5 bases). V lost 6 bases and J lost 6, with 17 bases in between. CDR1 and CDR2 from the germline V gene are MNHNS and SASEGT. This CDR3 has 14 amino acids. The CDR3 DNA is TGTGCCAGCAGATCTTCCCAGGGAGTGGCTGAAGCTTTCTTT. Its translation is CASRSSQGVAEAFF.

This clonotype came up once. The junction differs from germline at one of its ends, possibly a read error. The chain is built from TRBV28 and TRBJ2-7, with 7 bases aligning to TRBD1. This CDR3 has 15 amino acids. From germline, CDR1 is MDHEN and CDR2 SYDVKM. CDR3 nucleotide sequence: TGTACCAGTAGTTCCCCCGGGACAGCCACCTACGAGCAGTACTTC. Translated, it gives CTSSSPGTATYEQYF.